A few counts support the clone carrying this T cell receptor beta chain. Its matching antigen is unknown. These data belong to a study of tumor and adjacent non-tumor tissue in lung cancer. On the study more broadly: The patients, approximately 9 men and a few women, were about 31 to 80 with stage I to III disease. Study results and caveats: In normal lung, the top 100 clones were significantly more dominant than in tumor.

The template was RNA from unsorted bulk tissue. TCRbeta libraries were built with three rounds of nested PCR, modified from ARM-PCR. TCRdb called the multiplex PCR reads again in MiXCR, with one record for every CDR3 protein. The sample has about 75,000 distinct CDR3 sequences; about three quarters are singletons. Source material: lung tumor tissue. The TCR comes from a woman in her 50s with non-small cell lung cancer.

CDR3 amino acids: CSVWDPGELFF. The CDR3 DNA reads as TGCAGTGTGTGGGATCCCGGGGAGCTGTTTTTT. This chain links TRBV29-1 with TRBJ2-2; D gene unclear. The CDR3 covers 11 residues. In germline, CDR1 is SQVTM, CDR2 ANQGSEA.